This T cell receptor beta chain was sequenced in a study of blood T cell repertoires in COVID-19 (dated by TCRdb to 2018 to 2021). Context from the whole study: The collaborator samples originated in the United States, Italy and Spain and spanned the acute and convalescent phases of COVID-19. The prospective study material was composed of cDNA or gDNA derived from T cells, B-cell-depleted T cells, or PBMCs. Deeply sampled blood TCRbeta repertoires from subjects exposed to, actively infected with, or recovered from COVID-19 were included in the dataset. The repertoires were released in a freely available public database intended as a resource for research on the immune response to SARS-CoV-2. Samples came from the ongoing ImmuneRACE study (first 160 participants) plus 1,254 subjects from 6 global collaborators. The sample metadata nearly always contained a de-identified subject ID, COVID-19 status, age in years and sex. Where available, HLA class I and class II types were taken from metadata supplied by the sample provider and were not determined by assay-based typing.

The full study reports these points: The quantity of clinical and demographic metadata differed by source and by participant and was supplied without curation.

Another Seattle source contributed samples from volunteer blood donors who had recovered from COVID-19. The collaborating institutions used their own protocols to collect whole blood in K2EDTA tubes. For TCRbeta analysis, collaborators shipped samples as frozen whole blood, isolated PBMCs, or DNA extracted from either of those sample types. The immunoSEQ Assay, a bias-controlled multiplex PCR, was used to amplify TCRbeta CDR3 regions from genomic DNA. Concerning the study's data processing: Within the assay, amplification of reference gene primers was used to estimate how many nucleated cells each sample contained. Sequence reads were collapsed and filtered to measure the absolute abundance of every unique TCRbeta CDR3 rearrangement. Productive Simpson clonality was computed per sample as the square root of Simpson's diversity index over productive rearrangements. TCRdb stores this immuneACCESS table with in-frame sequences only. Part of the clones is absent; in the studies checked, under half of the shortfall reflects unresolved V genes, and no reason is known for the rest. Clone size and the V and J calls come from that table; the DNA yielded D and trimming. For this sample the table gives about 190,000 clones, of which roughly 88% were detected only once. The ten largest account for approximately 5.6% of the sample.

With regard to this clone: The antigen it binds to is not known. There are no base qualities to consult, and no much larger clone falls within one base.

For CDR1 and CDR2, the germline V gene lists MNHEY and SVGAGI. The CDR3 starts with the cysteine, ends with the phenylalanine, and has 15 residues. The entry retains the CDR3 DNA only, 45 bases that are in frame from base 1. Trimming takes 7 bases off V and 5 bases off J; junction bases not matched to a gene: 11. This sequence uses TRBV6-5 and TRBJ1-1, with 9 middle bases fitting TRBD1. The sequenced material came from peripheral blood. The clonotype was recovered from a woman aged 40 to 50 who had recovered from COVID-19. Here is the DNA: TGTGCCAGCACCCCGGGACAGGGCGCCCTTACTGAAGCTTTCTTT. This encodes CASTPGQGALTEAFF.